This TCR beta chain is from a study of shared clonotypes between healthy human individuals. Across the study: Those who served as donors were a couple of women and a few men between the ages of 18 and 49.

V lost 5 bases and J lost 3; bases outside the gene matches: 7. CDR3 size: 15 residues. Germline CDR1 is WSHSY and CDR2 is SAAADI. Overall study findings and caveats: How much donors shared clonotypes was expected to be affected by sequencing depth. Between a handful of donors, naive CD4 clonotypes were shared at a level of around 5.1%.

Sequencing used immunoSEQ multiplex PCR; TCRdb keeps in-frame clones, though not all of them. The table includes over 2 million clones, roughly 94% detected once. The naive CD8 population came from CD45RO-negative cells selected for CCR7, without terminally differentiated effector memory CD45RA+ cells. With respect to this clone: Its target is unknown.

J is TRBJ2-3 and V is TRBV10-2; TRBD2 matches 8 bases. Sequencing used naive CD8+ T cells sorted from blood. The TCR originated in a man aged 18 to 29 in good health. DNA for the CDR3: TGCGCCAGCAGTAGGCTAGCGGGCGGAACAGATACGCAGTATTTT. It specifies CASSRLAGGTDTQYF.